A single sample is the source of the 20 T cell receptor beta chains below, sequenced in a study of blood T cells in healthy people across ages. Then a second PCR, running about 6 to 12 cycles, was carried out with a sample-barcoded 5' primer and a J-beta primer mix. TCRdb used MiXCR to reprocess the 5' RACE reads, holding one entry per CDR3 protein. The data contain around 900,000 distinct CDR3 sequences, more than 25% of them singletons. The sequencing input was blood. These receptor sequences come from a woman of 80 years or more in good health.

This clonotype was observed once. This may be a read error, as it is one base from a much larger clone. V gene TRBV6-2 or TRBV6-3 combines with J gene TRBJ2-5; TRBD2 might be the D (5 bases). Germline-derived CDR1 and CDR2 are MNHEY and SVGEGT. The CDR3 spans 13 residues. Trimming took 10 bases from V and 2 from J, leaving 14 bases between them. The CDR3 region is CANRSGSQETQYF. The CDR3 nucleotides read TGTGCCAACCGGAGCGGATCGCAAGAGACCCAGTACTTC.

The genes are TRBV6-1 and TRBJ1-5, with a tentative D call TRBD1 (5 bases). This CDR3 has 13 amino acids. Trimming took off 6 bases at V and 3 bases at J, with 9 bases between the two ends. Germline V gene lookup returns CDR1 MNHNS and CDR2 SASEGT. The CDR3 DNA sequence: TGTGCCAGCAGGGGACGGATCAATCAGCCCCAGCATTTT. This gives the protein CASRGRINQPQHF.

In regard to this clonotype: A much larger clone differs from this one at a single base, so this may be a read error. The rearrangement joins TRBV20-1 to TRBJ1-6; 8 bases line up with TRBD1. The CDR3 is 15 amino acids. Per germline, CDR1 DFQATT and CDR2 SNEGSKA (reference sequence). V lost 5 bases to trimming and J lost 7 bases; unmatched junction nucleotides: 10. CDR3 protein: CSASGETGDNSPLHF. CDR3 in DNA: TGCAGTGCTTCCGGCGAGACAGGGGACAATTCACCCCTCCACTTT.

This clonotype was seen ten or more times. The chain combines TRBV4-3 with TRBJ2-5; 11 bases are a match to TRBD2. The CDR3 extends over 18 amino acids. The germline V gene encodes CDR1 LGHNA and CDR2 YSLEER. The V and J ends lost 0 bases and 0 bases, in that order; junction bases with no gene match: 6. The CDR3 region has the DNA TGCGCCAGCAGCCAAGATTCTAGCGGGGGGATTTACCAAGAGACCCAGTACTTC. Amino acids: CASSQDSSGGIYQETQYF.

The chain joins TRBV7-9 to TRBJ2-5, with 7 bases identical to TRBD2. Germline CDR1 is SEHNR and CDR2 is FQNEAQ (reference sequence). The CDR3 spans 16 residues. V gave up 1 base and J gave up 3 bases; unmatched junction bases: 8. The CDR3 DNA reads as TGTGCCAGCAGCTTAGAGTTAGCGGGTCCTAAAGAGACCCAGTACTTC. Its translation: CASSLELAGPKETQYF.

This clonotype was seen a single time. The V call is TRBV11-3, the J call TRBJ2-3; 14 bases fit TRBD2. The CDR3 loop spans 17 amino acids. Germline V gives CDR1 SGHNT, CDR2 YENEEA. V was pared by 1 base and J by 6 bases, with 6 bases of the junction left unmatched. CDR3 bases: TGTGCCAGCAGCTTAGGGACTAGCGGGGGGATGGGGGATACGCAGTATTTT. This encodes CASSLGTSGGMGDTQYF.

This clonotype has at least ten counts. The CDR3 is CASSVDYSYEQYF. The CDR3 DNA is TGTGCCAGCAGCGTTGACTACTCCTACGAGCAGTACTTC. V is TRBV7-9 and J is TRBJ2-7, with a tentative D call TRBD2 (5 bases). From germline, CDR1 is SEHNR and CDR2 FQNEAQ (reference sequence). V dropped 5 bases and J dropped 0 bases, with 8 bases sitting between them. The CDR3 has 13 amino acids.

The chain employs TRBV7-2 and TRBJ1-5; TRBD1 agrees at 9 bases. Germline V gene data show CDR1 as SGHTA and CDR2 as FQGNSA. The trim removed 2 bases at V and 6 bases at J, leaving 14 bases unmatched. This CDR3 is built from 18 residues. CDR3 sequence reads: CASSLQVLGQGGGQPQHF. Here the CDR3 DNA reads TGTGCCAGCAGCTTACAGGTCCTGGGACAGGGTGGGGGTCAGCCCCAGCATTTT. Full variable domain (rest looked up from reference TRBV7-2 and TRBJ1-5): GAGVSQSPSNKVTEKGKDVELRCDPISGHTALYWYRQSLGQGLEFLIYFQGNSAPDKSGLPSDRFSAERTGGSVSTLTIQRTQQEDSAVYLCASSLQVLGQGGGQPQHFGDGTRLSIL.

A remark on this clonotype: Possible read error: a much larger clone is one base away. The chain is built from TRBV6-5 and TRBJ2-7, with D unresolved. The DNA matches TRBJ2-5 better at its end, which makes the J call doubtful. The CDR3 consists of 12 residues. Germline CDR1 MNHEY, CDR2 SVGAGI. Written as DNA, the CDR3 is TGTGCCGGCAGCCCCGGTTCAGAGACCCAGTACTTC. Translation gives CAGSPGSETQYF.

The chain uses TRBV6-5 and TRBJ1-1; D gene uncertain. The CDR3 extends over 16 amino acids. Per the germline V gene, CDR1 is MNHEY and CDR2 is SVGAGI. V was pared by 0 bases and J by 1 base, with 12 bases between. The CDR3 DNA reads as TGTGCCAGCAGTTACTCCCATACAGTCCCGAACACTGAAGCTTTCTTT. Protein: CASSYSHTVPNTEAFF.

This clonotype was counted a few times. V gene TRBV11-1 combines with J gene TRBJ2-1, with D maybe TRBD1 (6 bases). Trimming took off 5 bases at V and 10 bases at J, with 21 bases between the two ends. Germline V lookup: CDR1 SGHAT, CDR2 FQDESV (reference sequence). The CDR3 is 15 residues long. CDR3 loop: CASSRTRTDSGEQFF. The CDR3 DNA sequence: TGTGCCAGCAGCCGGACAAGGACAGACTCGGGCGAGCAGTTCTTC.

DNA of the CDR3: TGTGCCAGCAGCGCGAACCCGGGACAGCGGAGAACCACTGAAGCTTTCTTT. It yields the protein CASSANPGQRRTTEAFF. The chain combines TRBV2 with TRBJ1-1, with TRBD1 matching over 7 bases. Losses at the gene ends were 6 bases for V and 4 bases for J; bases not matched to a gene: 17. CDR1 SNHLY and CDR2 FYNNEI come from the germline V gene. The length of the CDR3 is 17 residues.

The CDR3 nucleotides read TGTGCCAGCAGCTTATCAGTGGAGCTCGGCGATGAGCAGTTCTTC. It yields the protein CASSLSVELGDEQFF. The chain recombines TRBV11-1 with TRBJ2-1; D is undetermined. V was clipped by 2 bases and J by 8 bases, with 16 bases between them. The CDR3 is 15 amino acids. Germline V gene data show CDR1 as SGHAT and CDR2 as FQDESV (reference sequence).

This clonotype was recorded many times. This sequence joins TRBV12-3 or TRBV12-4 and TRBJ1-2; D may be TRBD1 (6 bases). The CDR3 covers 14 residues. Deletions cut 6 bases from V and 8 bases from J, with 19 bases between. CDR3 DNA sequence: TGTGCCAGCAGCGCCAGGACAGTTATCGGAGGCTACACCTTC. Its protein product is CASSARTVIGGYTF.

In its sample, this clonotype was seen a few times. Possible read error: a much larger clone is one base away. CDR3 sequence: CSVANGQVGTAQYF. DNA for the CDR3: TGCAGCGTTGCAAACGGGCAGGTTGGTACGGCCCAGTACTTC. The chain recombines TRBV29-1 with TRBJ2-7; no firm D call. CDR3 size: 14 residues. Germline CDR1 reads SQVTM; CDR2 reads ANQGSEA. V lost 4 bases, J lost 10 bases, and 23 bases lay in between.

This clonotype has more than one count but fewer than ten. This may be a read error: a much more frequent sequence differs by one nucleotide. This chain uses TRBV7-2 with TRBJ2-1; TRBD1 agrees at 9 bases. CDR1 is SGHTA and CDR2 is FQGNSA in the germline V gene. J lost 10 bases, V lost 2 bases, and 9 bases had no gene match. The CDR3 length is 15 residues. CDR3: CASSLSGTGRQEQFF. The DNA of the CDR3 is TGTGCCAGCAGCTTAAGCGGGACAGGGCGTCAGGAGCAGTTCTTC.

This clonotype was seen more than once but under ten times. The chain's CDR3 is CASSERARDPQPQHF. The DNA of the CDR3 is TGTGCCAGCAGTGAAAGGGCCAGGGACCCTCAGCCCCAGCATTTT. This sequence joins TRBV6-1 and TRBJ1-5, with a tentative D call TRBD1 (5 bases). CDR1 is MNHNS, CDR2 SASEGT, per germline. The length of the CDR3 is 15 residues. V lost 2 bases to trimming and J lost 6 bases, with 14 bases between them.

The V call is TRBV7-2, the J call TRBJ1-2; perhaps TRBD1 as D (6 bases). Germline V gene sequence: CDR1 SGHTA, CDR2 FQGNSA. There are 12 residues in the CDR3. With 5 bases removed from V and 8 bases from J, the gap between germline ends came to 12 bases. Here the CDR3 reads CASSTPGQGYTF. As DNA, the CDR3 is TGTGCCAGCAGCACCCCGGGACAAGGCTACACCTTC. The whole variable domain, filled in from reference TRBV7-2 and TRBJ1-2, reads GAGVSQSPSNKVTEKGKDVELRCDPISGHTALYWYRQSLGQGLEFLIYFQGNSAPDKSGLPSDRFSAERTGGSVSTLTIQRTQQEDSAVYLCASSTPGQGYTFGSGTRLTVV.

The chain recombines TRBV20-1 with TRBJ1-4; D is ambiguous. Germline V CDR1 and CDR2: DFQATT, SNEGSKA (reference sequence). Trimming stripped 2 bases from V and 3 bases from J, with 4 bases between. CDR3 length: 12 amino acids. The CDR3 region is CSARQPNEKLFF. The CDR3 nucleotides are TGCAGTGCTAGACAGCCTAATGAAAAACTGTTTTTT.

This clonotype occurred a few times. V gene TRBV27 combines with J gene TRBJ1-5; 7 bases line up with TRBD1. The germline V gene encodes CDR1 MNHEY and CDR2 SMNVEV (reference sequence). Trimming took 5 bases from V and 2 from J; bases not matched to a gene: 9. The CDR3 loop spans 16 amino acids. The CDR3 region is CASSPYRQGGNQPQHF. CDR3 DNA: TGTGCCAGCAGTCCCTATCGACAGGGTGGCAATCAGCCCCAGCATTTT.